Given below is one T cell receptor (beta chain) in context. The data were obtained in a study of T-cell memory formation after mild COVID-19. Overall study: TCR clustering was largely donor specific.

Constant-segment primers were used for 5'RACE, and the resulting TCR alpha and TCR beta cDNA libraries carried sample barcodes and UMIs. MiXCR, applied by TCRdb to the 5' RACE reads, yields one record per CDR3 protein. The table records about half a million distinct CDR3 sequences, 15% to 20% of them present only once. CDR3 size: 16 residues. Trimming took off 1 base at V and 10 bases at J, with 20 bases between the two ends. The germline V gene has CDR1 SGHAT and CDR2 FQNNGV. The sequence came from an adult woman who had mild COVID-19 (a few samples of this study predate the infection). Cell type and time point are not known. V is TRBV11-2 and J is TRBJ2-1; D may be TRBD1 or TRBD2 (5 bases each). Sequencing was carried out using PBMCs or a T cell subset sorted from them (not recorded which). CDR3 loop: CASSLGAGTPGREQFF. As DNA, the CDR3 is TGTGCCAGCAGCTTAGGGGCCGGGACCCCCGGACGGGAGCAGTTCTTC.